What follows describes a single TCR beta chain. The target antigen is unknown. This entry comes from a study of T cell repertoires in cytomegalovirus infection. Study-level results: Predominance within the ex vivo response was attributable to HLA-C-restricted CMV-specific TCR beta clonotypes. Cumulative frequency (of public TCR beta family members) identified carriers of CMV plus the relevant HLA.

One entry per CDR3 protein results from TCRdb running MiXCR on the reads. The table includes roughly 78,000 distinct CDR3 sequences, about 40% detected once. The sample in question was CD8+ T cells from cultured PBMCs, obtained from culture after CMV antigen stimulation. The receptor comes from a human donor in good health (CMV status not recorded). Some clones in this sample may be carry-over from other donors' samples.

The CDR3 reads CASSINQGNEQYF. The CDR3 DNA reads as TGTGCCAGCAGCATAAACCAGGGAAACGAGCAGTACTTC. The chain recombines TRBV7-6 with TRBJ2-7, with TRBD1 as a possible D gene (5 bases). Germline V gene data show CDR1 as SGHVS and CDR2 as FNYEAQ. Trimming took off 5 bases at V and 5 bases at J, with 13 bases between the two ends. The CDR3 loop spans 13 amino acids.